The rows below give T cell receptor beta chains drawn from one sample of a study of cytomegalovirus exposure and HLA in healthy donors. Data came from immunoSEQ multiplex PCR; TCRdb stores just in-frame clones and leaves some out. The sample records about 140,000 clones, roughly two thirds being singletons. The specimen was PBMCs. The source of these receptors is a male donor in good health and CMV-seronegative. Both conserved end residues are part of each CDR3. Fields, in order: clone size, D gene, V gene, J gene, CDR3 DNA, CDR3 protein. A D gene is named only where the DNA matches it firmly. Size values are once, few and many counts, or a class for expanded clones, and some rows have none.

>-|-|TRBV28|TRBJ1-6
TGTGCCAGCAGTTTAGACAACTATAATTCACCCCTCCACTTT
CASSLDNYNSPLHF
>-|TRBD1|TRBV2|TRBJ2-1
TGTGCCAGCAGTGGGGGTACAGGGGTATTGAATGAGCAGTTCTTC
CASSGGTGVLNEQFF
>-|-|TRBV7-6|TRBJ2-1
TGTGCCAGCAGCTTAGTCCAGGGGACCTACAATGAGCAGTTCTTC
CASSLVQGTYNEQFF
>-|-|TRBV28|TRBJ2-5
TGTGCCAGCAGTTTGGAGGGGACCCAGTACTTC
CASSLEGTQYF
>-|-|TRBV30|TRBJ1-4
TGTGCCTGGAGTGCGGCGCGGGAGGAACTGTTTTTT
CAWSAAREELFF
>few|-|TRBV19|TRBJ1-5
TGTGCCAGTAGTACGGGCCCAGGCACAGGGCAGCCCCAGCATTTT
CASSTGPGTGQPQHF
>-|-|TRBV6-4|TRBJ1-5
TGTGCCAGGACCCACAGGAGTCAGCCCCAGCATTTT
CARTHRSQPQHF
>-|-|TRBV10-3|TRBJ1-2
TGTGCCATCAGGGACGGAGGGGACTATGGCTACACCTTC
CAIRDGGDYGYTF
>-|TRBD1|TRBV19|TRBJ1-1
TGTGCCAGTATGGGGACAGCCTTCATGAACACTGAAGCTTTCTTT
CASMGTAFMNTEAFF
>-|TRBD1|TRBV2|TRBJ2-2
TGTGCCAGCAGACGAGGACAGGACACCGGGGAGCTGTTTTTT
CASRRGQDTGELFF
>-|-|TRBV19|TRBJ1-4
TGTGCCAGTGACGCTCGCGGGGGAGATAATGAAAAACTGTTTTTT
CASDARGGDNEKLFF
>-|TRBD2|TRBV4-1|TRBJ2-3
TGCGCCAGCACCCGATCGGGACTAGCGGGGGGGCCCTCTAGCACAGATACGCAGTATTTT
CASTRSGLAGGPSSTDTQYF
>-|TRBD2|TRBV11-2|TRBJ2-3
TGTGCCAGCAGCTTAGCTCGGGGGGTCACAGATACGCAGTATTTT
CASSLARGVTDTQYF
>-|TRBD1|TRBV5-1|TRBJ1-4
TGCGCCAGCAGCCAAGATAAGACAGGGGGTGGGGAAAAACTGTTTTTT
CASSQDKTGGGEKLFF
>-|-|TRBV6-4|TRBJ1-4
TGTGCCAGCAGTGCCAGGGATGGTGAAAAACTGTTTTTT
CASSARDGEKLFF
>-|TRBD2|TRBV15|TRBJ2-7
TGTGCCACCAGCAGCGGACTAGCTTACGAGCAGTACTTC
CATSSGLAYEQYF
>-|-|TRBV19|TRBJ1-4
TGTGCCAGTAGGCCGGGAACTAATGAAAAACTGTTTTTT
CASRPGTNEKLFF
>-|TRBD1|TRBV5-8|TRBJ2-7
TGTGCCAGCAGCTTATTGGCAGGGGGTGCCTACGAGCAGTACTTC
CASSLLAGGAYEQYF
>-|-|TRBV1|TRBJ1-5
TGCACCAGCAGCCACGACGGGACAGGGCACAATCAGCCCCAGCATTTT
CTSSHDGTGHNQPQHF
>-|TRBD1|TRBV6-5|TRBJ2-6
TGTGCCAGCAATCCTGACAGGGCTGGGGCCAACGTCCTGACTTTC
CASNPDRAGANVLTF
>-|TRBD1|TRBV12-5|TRBJ2-7
TGTGCTAGTGGCACGGTTTCAGGGGGCGCGGGGGAGCAGTACTTC
CASGTVSGGAGEQYF
>-|TRBD2|TRBV28|TRBJ2-1
TGTGCCAGCAGCGCGGGGGGGGTTTGGGATGAGCAGTTCTTC
CASSAGGVWDEQFF
>-|-|TRBV30|TRBJ2-7
TGTGCCTGGAGTGGGTGGGGCGAGCAGTACTTC
CAWSGWGEQYF
>-|TRBD2|TRBV27|TRBJ2-5
TGTGCCAGCAGTTTATCGGCGGGGGGGAGTGAAGAGACCCAGTACTTC
CASSLSAGGSEETQYF
>few|TRBD1|TRBV29-1|TRBJ2-1
TGCAGCGTTGGGACAGGGGGTTACAATGAGCAGTTCTTC
CSVGTGGYNEQFF
>-|TRBD1|TRBV25-1|TRBJ2-3
TGTGCCAGCAGTGACAAAGGGACAGGGCGAACAGATACGCAGTATTTT
CASSDKGTGRTDTQYF
>-|TRBD1|TRBV5-1|TRBJ1-1
TGCGCCAGCAGCTTGGTCGATACTGCGGGACAGGAAGCTTTCTTT
CASSLVDTAGQEAFF